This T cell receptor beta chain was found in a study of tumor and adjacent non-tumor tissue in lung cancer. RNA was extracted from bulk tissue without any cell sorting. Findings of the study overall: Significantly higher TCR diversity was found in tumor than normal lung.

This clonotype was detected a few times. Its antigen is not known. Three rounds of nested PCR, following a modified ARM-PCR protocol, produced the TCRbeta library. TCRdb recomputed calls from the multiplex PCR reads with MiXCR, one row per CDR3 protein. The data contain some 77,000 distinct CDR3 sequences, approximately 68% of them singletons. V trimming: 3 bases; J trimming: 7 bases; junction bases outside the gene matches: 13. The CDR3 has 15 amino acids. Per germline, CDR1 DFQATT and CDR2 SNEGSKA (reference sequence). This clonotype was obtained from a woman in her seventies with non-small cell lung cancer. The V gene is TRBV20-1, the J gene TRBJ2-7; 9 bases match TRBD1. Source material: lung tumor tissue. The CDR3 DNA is TGCAGTGCTAGCGATGCCCGGACAGGGGCGCGTGAGCAGTACTTC. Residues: CSASDARTGAREQYF.